Listed here are 24 T cell receptor beta chains from one sample, sequenced in a study of T cell responses to AZD1222 COVID-19 vaccine. Repertoires were generated with immunoSEQ multiplex PCR, while TCRdb's copy carries only in-frame clones and drops some. This table has around 180,000 clones, 90% appearing once. Sample: peripheral blood, taken on day 0 of AZD1222 vaccination. Receptors originate from an adult in good health.

The CDR3 reads CASSQRQVDGYTF. The CDR3 DNA is TGTGCCAGCAGCCAACGACAGGTTGATGGCTACACCTTC. The V call is TRBV11-3, the J call TRBJ1-2, with D tentatively TRBD1 (6 bases). Germline CDR1 reads SGHNT; CDR2 reads YENEEA. V lost 5 bases and J 6 bases, leaving 13 bases between the germline ends. The CDR3 has 13 residues.

This clone appeared a few times. The chain has TRBV7-2 and TRBJ2-1; 13 nucleotides align to TRBD2. The V gene end was trimmed by 5 bases and the J gene end by 7 bases; junction bases not matched to a gene: 5. This CDR3 is 15 amino acids long. CDR1 is SGHTA and CDR2 is FQGNSA in the germline V gene. Written as DNA, the CDR3 is TGTGCCAGCAGCCCACTAGCGGGGGGGCGGAATGAGCAGTTCTTC. It specifies CASSPLAGGRNEQFF. Looking up the rest from reference TRBV7-2 and TRBJ2-1 gives the full variable domain: GAGVSQSPSNKVTEKGKDVELRCDPISGHTALYWYRQSLGQGLEFLIYFQGNSAPDKSGLPSDRFSAERTGGSVSTLTIQRTQQEDSAVYLCASSPLAGGRNEQFFGPGTRLTVL.

This chain uses TRBV13 with TRBJ1-4; 9 bases fit TRBD1. The germline V gene has CDR1 PRHDT and CDR2 FYEKMQ (reference sequence). The CDR3 consists of 15 residues. The V and J ends lost 5 bases and 7 bases, in that order; junction bases with no gene match: 8. CDR3 DNA: TGTGCCAGCAGCACACCGGGACAGGGCGGTGAAAAACTGTTTTTT. Its protein is CASSTPGQGGEKLFF. The variable domain in full, completed from reference TRBV13 and TRBJ1-4, reads AAGVIQSPRHLIKEKRETATLKCYPIPRHDTVYWYQQGPGQDPQFLISFYEKMQSDKGSIPDRFSAQQFSDYHSELNMSSLELGDSALYFCASSTPGQGGEKLFFGSGTQLSVL.

The chain links TRBV27 to TRBJ2-4; no clear D gene. Germline CDR1 MNHEY, CDR2 SMNVEV (reference sequence). V was trimmed by 4 bases and J by 15 bases, leaving 13 bases between them. The CDR3 runs to 11 residues. CDR3 amino acids: CASSSRQAWYF. Here the CDR3 DNA reads TGTGCCAGCAGTTCCCGGCAGGCATGGTACTTC.

The chain combines TRBV9 with TRBJ1-3; D remains ambiguous. There are 18 residues in the CDR3. The germline CDR1 and CDR2 sequences are SGDLS and YYNGEE. Trimming shortened V by 0 bases and J by 0 bases, and 16 bases separated the two germline ends. The CDR3 nucleotides are TGTGCCAGCAGCGTAGTAGGTGTGGGAGTCACCTCTGGAAACACCATATATTTT. It specifies CASSVVGVGVTSGNTIYF. The whole variable domain, filled in from reference TRBV9 and TRBJ1-3, reads DSGVTQTPKHLITATGQRVTLRCSPRSGDLSVYWYQQSLDQGLQFLIQYYNGEERAKGNILERFSAQQFPDLHSELNLSSLELGDSALYFCASSVVGVGVTSGNTIYFGEGSWLTVV.

Only one count was recorded for this clone. V is TRBV5-4 and J is TRBJ2-5, with D tentatively TRBD1 (6 bases). There are 13 residues in the CDR3. Germline assignment: CDR1 SGHNT and CDR2 YYREEE (reference sequence). V lost 5 bases to trimming and J lost 5 bases, with 13 bases between them. CDR3 amino acids: CASRVRGGETQYF. The CDR3 nucleotides read TGTGCCAGCAGAGTCAGGGGCGGGGAGACCCAGTACTTC.

The chain couples TRBV19 to TRBJ2-5, with D perhaps matching TRBD1 or TRBD2 (5 bases each). V was trimmed by 11 bases and J by 5 bases, leaving 18 bases between them. The CDR3 sequence is 13 residues long. Germline assignment: CDR1 LNHDA and CDR2 SQIVND (reference sequence). The chain's CDR3 is CASGAGDGETQYF. The CDR3 DNA sequence: TGTGCCTCCGGCGCCGGGGACGGGGAGACCCAGTACTTC.

The V gene is TRBV27, the J gene TRBJ1-2, with 8 positions matching TRBD1. The CDR3 is made up of 14 amino acids. Germline CDR1 MNHEY, CDR2 SMNVEV (reference sequence). V shed 0 bases, J shed 7 bases, and the junction held 4 bases outside the gene matches. CDR3 sequence reads: CASSLSDRAGGYTF. In nucleotides, the CDR3 is TGTGCCAGCAGTTTATCGGACAGGGCGGGTGGCTACACCTTC.

The V gene is TRBV5-1, the J gene TRBJ2-3; D might be TRBD1 or TRBD2, each matching 6 bases. This CDR3 has 15 amino acids. Germline lookup yields CDR1 SGHRS and CDR2 YFSETQ. The ends were cut back, 5 bases at V and 5 bases at J, with 18 bases in the middle. The CDR3 bases are TGCGCCAGCAGTTCAGGGGAGGTGGTAATAGATACGCAGTATTTT. This sequence encodes CASSSGEVVIDTQYF.

The V gene is TRBV24-1, the J gene TRBJ2-5, with D possibly TRBD2 on 5 matching bases. Trimming took 3 bases from V and 1 from J, leaving 11 bases between them. The CDR3 extends over 15 amino acids. Per germline, CDR1 KGHDR and CDR2 SFDVKD. The CDR3 DNA follows: TGTGCCACCAGTGATCCGAGGGATCTCCAAGAGACCCAGTACTTC. It translates to CATSDPRDLQETQYF.

J is TRBJ2-5 and V is TRBV11-2; 10 bases map to TRBD1. This CDR3 contains 15 residues. Unmatched junction bases numbered 14, after V lost 6 bases and J lost 10 bases. CDR1 is SGHAT and CDR2 is FQNNGV in the germline V gene. The CDR3 bases are TGTGCCAGCAGTCTCGGGGGGACAGGGGTGTACGTCCAGTACTTC. Encoded protein: CASSLGGTGVYVQYF.

V is TRBV2 and J is TRBJ2-5; 7 nucleotides line up with TRBD2. Germline CDR1 and CDR2: SNHLY and FYNNEI. This CDR3 has 15 amino acids. The V segment lost 4 bases and the J segment 1 base; nucleotides outside the gene matches: 6. CDR3 amino acids: CASSAGGIRQETQYF. In DNA form, the CDR3 reads TGTGCCAGCAGTGCGGGGGGAATCCGCCAAGAGACCCAGTACTTC. The complete variable domain, with remaining parts taken from reference TRBV2 and TRBJ2-5, reads EPEVTQTPSHQVTQMGQEVILRCVPISNHLYFYWYRQILGQKVEFLVSFYNNEISEKSEIFDDQFSVERPDGSNFTLKIRSTKLEDSAMYFCASSAGGIRQETQYFGPGTRLLVL.

The J gene is TRBJ1-2, the V gene TRBV5-5, with TRBD1 identical over 12 bases. This CDR3 region has 18 residues. CDR1 SGHKS and CDR2 YYEKEE come from the germline V gene (reference sequence). V lost 0 bases, J lost 4 bases, and 10 bases stayed unmatched. The CDR3 bases are TGTGCCAGCAGCTTGGGCAACGTTGGGACAGGGGGCCCCTATGGCTACACCTTC. Protein: CASSLGNVGTGGPYGYTF.

The rearrangement links TRBV2 to TRBJ2-2; tentative D call: TRBD2 (7 bases). In germline, CDR1 is SNHLY, CDR2 FYNNEI. V lost 4 bases to trimming and J lost 4 bases, with 13 bases between them. The CDR3 covers 15 residues. CDR3 DNA: TGTGCCAGCAGTGGGGAGGGGACACCCACCGGGGAGCTGTTTTTT. Translated, it gives CASSGEGTPTGELFF.

This clone appeared once. The rearrangement links TRBV12-3 or TRBV12-4 to TRBJ2-1, with unresolved D. The V end lost 6 bases, the J end lost 4 bases, and 4 bases lay between the germline ends. The length of the CDR3 is 11 residues. The chain's CDR3 is CASSLYNEQFF. CDR3 bases: TGTGCCAGCAGCCTGTACAATGAGCAGTTCTTC.

The chain uses TRBV5-4 and TRBJ1-1, with no clear D. V lost 4 bases to trimming and J lost 1 base, with 11 bases between them. The CDR3 runs to 14 residues. CDR1 is SGHNT and CDR2 is YYREEE in the germline V gene (reference sequence). The CDR3 DNA reads as TGTGCCAGCAGCACATCATACAAGAACACTGAAGCTTTCTTT. Translated, it gives CASSTSYKNTEAFF.

This clone was detected only once. The rearrangement joins TRBV2 to TRBJ2-5, with D hard to call. Germline CDR1 and CDR2: SNHLY and FYNNEI. This CDR3 is built from 13 residues. Deletions cut 4 bases from V and 4 bases from J, with 10 bases between. The CDR3 region has the DNA TGTGCCAGCAGTGGCTCGAGAACAGAGACCCAGTACTTC. Encoded protein: CASSGSRTETQYF.

The chain joins TRBV11-2 to TRBJ2-7; no firm D call. Germline values: CDR1 SGHAT, CDR2 FQNNGV. V dropped 4 bases and J dropped 2 bases, with 12 bases sitting between them. The CDR3 runs to 14 residues. CDR3 DNA sequence: TGTGCCAGCAGCTCCGTATTGGGTCCCTACGAGCAGTACTTC. Translated, it gives CASSSVLGPYEQYF.

This clone was recorded only once. The rearrangement joins TRBV6-2 or TRBV6-3 to TRBJ2-1; TRBD1 matches 8 bases. This CDR3 region has 13 residues. Germline V CDR1 and CDR2: MNHEY, SVGEGT. Germline trimming cut 2 bases from V and 7 bases from J; bases unmatched to any gene: 1. CDR3 residues: CASSYRTGNEQFF. CDR3 bases: TGTGCCAGCAGTTACCGGACAGGGAATGAGCAGTTCTTC.

The chain couples TRBV7-2 to TRBJ1-4, with a possible D match to TRBD1 (6 bases). The ends were cut back, 5 bases at V and 7 bases at J, with 14 bases in the middle. This CDR3 region has 14 residues. CDR1 SGHTA and CDR2 FQGNSA come from the germline V gene. CDR3 loop: CASSPTGSGEKLFF. The CDR3 bases are TGTGCCAGCAGCCCAACAGGGTCTGGTGAAAAACTGTTTTTT.

This clone was seen a few times. The V call is TRBV29-1, the J call TRBJ2-5; no clear D. The CDR3 sequence is 12 residues long. Germline V gives CDR1 SQVTM, CDR2 ANQGSEA. Trimming removed 7 bases at V and 0 bases at J, with 9 bases between. The CDR3 DNA follows: TGCAGCGCCGGAATTAACCAAGAGACCCAGTACTTC. This sequence encodes CSAGINQETQYF.

The chain couples TRBV7-2 to TRBJ1-3; D possibly corresponds to TRBD1 (5 bases). The germline gives CDR1 SGHTA, CDR2 FQGNSA. V lost 6 bases and J lost 2, with 11 bases in between. The CDR3 sequence is 14 residues long. CDR3 amino acids: CASSMGVPGNTIYF. As DNA, the CDR3 is TGTGCCAGCAGTATGGGGGTTCCTGGAAACACCATATATTTT.

The chain carries TRBV27 and TRBJ2-3, with 10 positions matching TRBD2. This CDR3 is built from 18 residues. V trimming: 2 bases; J trimming: 0 bases; junction bases outside the gene matches: 8. Germline V lookup: CDR1 MNHEY, CDR2 SMNVEV (reference sequence). The CDR3 region has the DNA TGTGCCAGCAGTTTACTAGCGGGGGCCGTACTCAGCACAGATACGCAGTATTTT. Protein: CASSLLAGAVLSTDTQYF.

The V gene is TRBV4-2, the J gene TRBJ2-7; D is possibly TRBD1 (6 bases). Germline values: CDR1 LGHNA, CDR2 YNFKEQ. This CDR3 comprises 16 residues. Trimming took 2 bases from V and 6 from J, leaving 20 bases between them. The CDR3 reads CASSQSTGSRIIEQYF. The CDR3 region has the DNA TGTGCCAGCAGCCAATCCACAGGGTCTCGGATCATCGAGCAGTACTTC.